This passage covers 32 T cell receptor beta chains from one sample sequenced in a study of PD-L1 blockade in urothelial cancer. Here immunoSEQ multiplex PCR was the method, and the copy in TCRdb shows in-frame clones only, minus some. Among tens of thousands of clones listed, approximately 80% were seen once. This sample comprised PBMCs, obtained around atezolizumab (anti-PD-L1) treatment. Receptors were obtained from a man aged 65-85 years with urothelial cancer.

The gene calls are TRBV7-9 and TRBJ2-2; possibly TRBD2 for D (6 bases). CDR3 length: 15 amino acids. The germline V gene encodes CDR1 SEHNR and CDR2 FQNEAQ (reference sequence). The V end was cut by 2 bases, the J end by 6 bases, with 13 bases between. Here the CDR3 DNA reads TGTGCCAGCAGCTTAAGTACGGCGGGGTCCGGGGAGCTGTTTTTT. This sequence encodes CASSLSTAGSGELFF.

The chain links TRBV7-8 to TRBJ2-1; 7 bases align to TRBD2. Germline loops: CDR1 SGHVS, CDR2 FQNEAQ. The CDR3 is 15 amino acids. V gave up 5 bases and J gave up 8 bases; unmatched junction bases: 12. The CDR3 protein is CASSGRGRALHEQFF. The CDR3 coding sequence is TGTGCCAGCAGCGGACGAGGGAGGGCCCTCCATGAGCAGTTCTTC.

This chain connects TRBV18 to TRBJ2-2, with TRBD2 matching 13 bases. In germline, CDR1 is KGHSH, CDR2 LQKENI. The CDR3 spans 15 residues. V was clipped by 8 bases and J by 4 bases; unmatched bases: 4. The chain's CDR3 is CASAGTSGITGELFF. The CDR3 DNA is TGTGCCAGCGCCGGGACTAGCGGGATCACCGGGGAGCTGTTTTTT.

The V and J genes are TRBV30 and TRBJ1-5, with D perhaps TRBD1 (5 bases). The CDR3 is 14 residues long. The V gene lost 1 base and the J gene lost 5 bases, with 12 bases spanning the gap. Germline lookup yields CDR1 GTSNPN and CDR2 SVGIG (reference sequence). CDR3 region: CAWSARRGDQPQHF. CDR3 sequence (DNA): TGTGCCTGGAGTGCTCGACGGGGGGATCAGCCCCAGCATTTT.

The genes are TRBV10-2 and TRBJ2-1; no firm D call. The V gene's germline CDR1 is WSHSY and CDR2 SAAADI. Trimming stripped 1 base from V and 8 bases from J, with 12 bases between. CDR3 length: 14 amino acids. Here the CDR3 DNA reads TGCGCCAGCAGTGAGTTGTTATTTCGGGATGAGCAGTTCTTC. This translates into CASSELLFRDEQFF.

This clone came up a few times. CDR3 nucleotides: TGTGCCAGCTCACCACGGAGCCGGAACTATGGCTACACCTTC. Translating gives CASSPRSRNYGYTF. The rearrangement uses TRBV18 and TRBJ1-2, with D unclear. Germline CDR1 and CDR2: KGHSH and LQKENI. Trimming took 1 base from V and 2 from J, leaving 8 bases between them. This CDR3 is 14 amino acids long.

The V gene is TRBV6-1, the J gene TRBJ1-3; D remains unclear. V was trimmed by 3 bases and J by 0 bases, leaving 9 bases between them. This CDR3 region has 15 residues. CDR1 MNHNS and CDR2 SASEGT come from the germline V gene. CDR3 in amino acids: CASSELWLSGNTIYF. As DNA, the CDR3 is TGTGCCAGCAGTGAGCTGTGGCTCTCTGGAAACACCATATATTTT.

This chain connects TRBV15 to TRBJ2-1; D is undetermined. Trimming took off 0 bases at V and 0 bases at J, with 12 bases between the two ends. The CDR3 loop spans 17 amino acids. Germline CDR1 and CDR2: LNHNV and YYDKDF (reference sequence). Written as DNA, the CDR3 is TGTGCCACCAGCAGAGATAGAAAAGTGAGCTCCTACAATGAGCAGTTCTTC. The encoded protein is CATSRDRKVSSYNEQFF.

This chain connects TRBV5-5 to TRBJ2-7; 9 bases agree with TRBD1. Trimming took 0 bases from V and 2 from J; bases not matched to a gene: 3. This CDR3 has 15 residues. Per the germline V gene, CDR1 is SGHKS and CDR2 is YYEKEE (reference sequence). The CDR3 loop reads CASSLGTGAPYEQYF. Here the CDR3 DNA reads TGTGCCAGCAGCTTGGGGACAGGGGCCCCCTACGAGCAGTACTTC.

The chain joins TRBV27 to TRBJ2-2; tentative D call: TRBD2 (6 bases). Trimming pared 8 bases from V and 4 bases from J, leaving 17 bases between. This CDR3 spans 15 amino acids. Per germline, CDR1 MNHEY and CDR2 SMNVEV (reference sequence). The CDR3 loop reads CASSLNGGITGELFF. CDR3 coding DNA: TGTGCCAGCTCCCTGAATGGGGGGATCACCGGGGAGCTGTTTTTT.

The chain carries TRBV2 and TRBJ2-1, with TRBD2 matching over 8 bases. Trimming took 5 bases from V and 7 from J; bases not matched to a gene: 10. Germline CDR1 and CDR2: SNHLY and FYNNEI. The CDR3 extends over 15 amino acids. The CDR3 coding sequence is TGTGCCAGCAGTCCACTAGCGGCCACTGGGAATGAGCAGTTCTTC. Protein product: CASSPLAATGNEQFF.

The chain is built from TRBV2 and TRBJ2-7; 12 nucleotides align to TRBD1. The CDR3 loop spans 15 amino acids. V shed 6 bases, J shed 7 bases, and the junction held 10 bases outside the gene matches. CDR1 SNHLY and CDR2 FYNNEI come from the germline V gene. This chain's CDR3 is CASSYLGQGAGEQYF. CDR3 bases: TGTGCCAGCAGCTACTTGGGACAGGGGGCGGGTGAGCAGTACTTC.

By frequency in the sample, this clone is medium-sized. The V and J genes are TRBV5-1 and TRBJ1-1, with D possibly being TRBD1 (6 bases). V was pared by 2 bases and J by 4 bases, with 9 bases between. CDR1 is SGHRS and CDR2 is YFSETQ in the germline V gene. This CDR3 region has 13 residues. The CDR3 loop is CASSFKGGTEAFF. The CDR3, as DNA: TGCGCCAGCAGCTTTAAAGGGGGCACTGAAGCTTTCTTT.

V is TRBV6-6 and J is TRBJ2-7, with TRBD2 matching over 8 bases. V lost 6 bases to trimming and J lost 4 bases; unmatched junction nucleotides: 8. The CDR3 runs 14 residues. The V gene's germline CDR1 is MNHNY and CDR2 SVGAGI (reference sequence). The CDR3: CASSLSGDTYEQYF. The CDR3 DNA follows: TGTGCCAGCAGCCTTAGCGGGGATACGTACGAGCAGTACTTC.

About this clone itself: At one boundary the junction diverges from the germline segment, which might be a read error. The chain has TRBV7-7 and TRBJ2-2, with 9 nucleotides matching TRBD2. The germline CDR1 and CDR2 sequences are SSHAT and FNYEAQ (reference sequence). CDR3 length: 16 amino acids. The CDR3 DNA follows: TGTGCTAGCAGCTTAGCGGGGGCGATTAACACCGGGGAGCTGTTTTTT. This codes for CASSLAGAINTGELFF.

The genes are TRBV19 and TRBJ2-7; D call uncertain. The V gene lost 3 bases and the J gene lost 1 base, with 7 bases spanning the gap. Germline V gene data show CDR1 as LNHDA and CDR2 as SQIVND (reference sequence). The CDR3 loop spans 13 amino acids. The CDR3 spells CASSIQRSYEQYF. CDR3 sequence (DNA): TGTGCCAGTAGTATCCAGCGTTCCTACGAGCAGTACTTC.

This clone was picked up one time. The chain carries TRBV2 and TRBJ2-3; 8 bases are shared with TRBD2. This CDR3 comprises 15 residues. Germline assignment: CDR1 SNHLY and CDR2 FYNNEI. Losses at the gene ends were 5 bases for V and 2 bases for J; bases not matched to a gene: 6. This chain's CDR3 is CASSKTSGYTDTQYF. CDR3 in DNA: TGTGCCAGCAGTAAAACTAGCGGTTACACAGATACGCAGTATTTT.

This chain links TRBV5-5 with TRBJ1-4; TRBD1 is a possible D gene (6 bases). Germline-derived CDR1 and CDR2 are SGHKS and YYEKEE (reference sequence). Trimming stripped 4 bases from V and 7 bases from J, with 14 bases between. The length of the CDR3 is 14 residues. The CDR3 region is CASSPRGAGEKLFF. The CDR3 DNA sequence: TGTGCCAGCAGCCCGCGGGGGGCAGGTGAAAAACTGTTTTTT.

The CDR3 bases are TGCGCCAGCAGCGTTTACAGGGGCGACAATGAGCAGTTCTTC. Its translation is CASSVYRGDNEQFF. The V and J genes are TRBV10-2 and TRBJ2-1, with 7 bases fitting TRBD1. The CDR3 spans 14 residues. Trimming cost V 6 bases and J 5 bases; bases outside gene matches: 7. The germline gives CDR1 WSHSY, CDR2 SAAADI.

The rearrangement links TRBV29-1 to TRBJ1-1; TRBD1 is a possible D gene (6 bases). V was trimmed by 6 bases and J by 0 bases, leaving 8 bases between them. The CDR3 is made up of 12 amino acids. Germline CDR1 reads SQVTM; CDR2 reads ANQGSEA. CDR3 bases: TGCAGCGTCAGGGGCATGAACACTGAAGCTTTCTTT. It translates to CSVRGMNTEAFF.

The genes are TRBV28 and TRBJ1-1, with D tentatively TRBD1 (5 bases). V lost 7 bases to trimming and J lost 2 bases, with 14 bases between them. The CDR3 is 14 residues long. CDR1 is MDHEN and CDR2 is SYDVKM in the germline V gene. CDR3 nucleotides: TGTGCCAGCACTAAGGGGTACCCTAACACTGAAGCTTTCTTT. Encoded protein: CASTKGYPNTEAFF.

J is TRBJ1-1 and V is TRBV15; possible D gene TRBD1, 5 bases. Germline V gene sequence: CDR1 LNHNV, CDR2 YYDKDF (reference sequence). This CDR3 region has 13 residues. V lost 8 bases, J lost 4 bases, and 14 bases lay in between. The CDR3 loop is CATGWGRATEAFF. CDR3 nucleotide sequence: TGTGCCACCGGATGGGGCAGGGCCACTGAAGCTTTCTTT.

The chain is built from TRBV27 and TRBJ1-4; no clear D. CDR3 length: 15 amino acids. The V gene lost 5 bases and the J gene lost 5 bases, with 15 bases spanning the gap. Germline values: CDR1 MNHEY, CDR2 SMNVEV (reference sequence). The chain's CDR3 is CASSPRGAANEKLFF. CDR3 nucleotide sequence: TGTGCCAGCAGTCCCCGGGGAGCCGCAAATGAAAAACTGTTTTTT.

The chain combines TRBV7-9 with TRBJ1-1; D is possibly TRBD1 (6 bases). Per the germline V gene, CDR1 is SEHNR and CDR2 is FQNEAQ (reference sequence). The CDR3 has 17 amino acids. The ends were cut back, 4 bases at V and 3 bases at J, with 21 bases in the middle. The CDR3 coding sequence is TGTGCCAGCAGCTCGCTCAGAAAAATACAGGGATACACTGAAGCTTTCTTT. Translation gives CASSSLRKIQGYTEAFF. Supplemented by reference TRBV7-9 and TRBJ1-1, the full variable domain reads DTGVSQNPRHKITKRGQNVTFRCDPISEHNRLYWYRQTLGQGPEFLTYFQNEAQLEKSRLLSDRFSAERPKGSFSTLEIQRTEQGDSAMYLCASSSLRKIQGYTEAFFGQGTRLTVV.

This chain joins TRBV29-1 and TRBJ1-1; D perhaps matches TRBD1 (5 bases). The V gene lost 4 bases and the J gene lost 2 bases, with 17 bases spanning the gap. Looked up from germline, CDR1 is SQVTM and CDR2 is ANQGSEA. There are 15 residues in the CDR3. Here the CDR3 reads CSVARGRGFNTEAFF. CDR3 in DNA: TGCAGCGTTGCAAGGGGTCGTGGCTTTAACACTGAAGCTTTCTTT.

This chain uses TRBV10-3 with TRBJ1-5; 8 positions agree with TRBD1. J gave up 4 bases and V 10 bases, and 12 bases lay outside the gene matches. The CDR3 consists of 15 residues. In germline, CDR1 is ENHRY, CDR2 SYGVKD. CDR3 nucleotide sequence: TGTGCCACGGCCGTCGGGGGACAGGTTAATCAGCCCCAGCATTTT. It codes for CATAVGGQVNQPQHF.

This clone appeared a single time. The V call is TRBV25-1, the J call TRBJ2-3, with 13 bases fitting TRBD2. CDR1 is MGHDK, CDR2 SYGVNS, per germline. V was clipped by 6 bases and J by 5 bases; unmatched bases: 5. The CDR3 loop spans 15 amino acids. CDR3 in DNA: TGTGCCAGCAGGGGGACTAGCGGGACAAGAGATACGCAGTATTTT. Protein: CASRGTSGTRDTQYF.

Notes on this clone: One end of the junction fails to match germline, which may point to a read error. The chain is built from TRBV7-7 and TRBJ2-1; 7 nucleotides agree with TRBD2. The CDR3 extends over 14 amino acids. CDR1 is SSHAT and CDR2 is FNYEAQ in the germline V gene (reference sequence). CDR3 region: CASSLQAGVGEQFF. CDR3 nucleotides: TGTGCTAGCAGCCTCCAGGCGGGAGTGGGTGAGCAGTTCTTC.

This CDR3 reads CASSLNQRSEQFF. The CDR3 coding sequence is TGTGCCAGCAGCTTAAACCAGCGGTCCGAGCAGTTCTTC. The chain employs TRBV7-6 and TRBJ2-1, with a weak D call TRBD2 (5 bases). The V gene lost 2 bases and the J gene lost 10 bases, with 12 bases spanning the gap. Germline V gene sequence: CDR1 SGHVS, CDR2 FNYEAQ. This CDR3 comprises 13 residues.

The chain recombines TRBV5-4 with TRBJ2-1, with TRBD2 identical over 11 bases. V lost 3 bases, J lost 6 bases, and 2 bases stayed unmatched. The CDR3 extends over 14 amino acids. From germline, CDR1 is SGHNT and CDR2 YYREEE (reference sequence). The CDR3 DNA is TGTGCCAGCAGCTACCTAGCGGGAGGCAATGAGCAGTTCTTC. The encoded protein is CASSYLAGGNEQFF.

V usage is TRBV5-4 and J usage is TRBJ1-4, with a tentative D call TRBD1 (5 bases). In germline, CDR1 is SGHNT, CDR2 YYREEE (reference sequence). CDR3 length: 15 amino acids. Trimming removed 0 bases from V and 7 bases from J, with 13 bases in between. CDR3 amino acids: CASSLEAGRGEKLFF. The DNA of the CDR3 is TGTGCCAGCAGCTTGGAGGCAGGGCGAGGTGAAAAACTGTTTTTT. Together with reference TRBV5-4 and TRBJ1-4, the CDR3 gives the full variable domain: ETGVTQSPTHLIKTRGQQVTLRCSSQSGHNTVSWYQQALGQGPQFIFQYYREEENGRGNFPPRFSGLQFPNYSSELNVNALELDDSALYLCASSLEAGRGEKLFFGSGTQLSVL.

J is TRBJ2-3 and V is TRBV6-4, with TRBD1 identical over 8 bases. The junction had 5 bases not matched to a gene; V was cut back by 6 bases and J by 3 bases. Germline V gives CDR1 MRHNA, CDR2 SNTAGT. The CDR3 contains 14 residues. The CDR3 DNA sequence: TGTGCCAGCAGCCAGGGGGCTAGAACAGATACGCAGTATTTT. Translated: CASSQGARTDTQYF.